The rows below give T cell receptor beta chains drawn from one sample of a study of blood T cell repertoires in COVID-19. TCRdb keeps only in-frame clones here, not all; method: immunoSEQ multiplex PCR. Found here are about 250,000 clones, approximately 86% of them singletons; the top ten hold about 1.5%. Sequenced input: PBMCs or T cells enriched from blood (not recorded which). The source of these receptors is a woman in her forties or fifties who had recovered from COVID-19. CDR3s include the opening cysteine and the closing phenylalanine or tryptophan. A D gene is named only where the DNA matches it firmly. Not all rows give a size; the values are once, few, many and, for expanded clones, a class.

V gene	CDR3 length	clone size	J gene	D gene	CDR3 protein	CDR3 DNA
TRBV28	12	NA	TRBJ1-6	NA	CASRVRNSPLHF	TGTGCCAGCAGGGTGAGAAATTCACCCCTCCACTTT
TRBV5-1	13	NA	TRBJ1-1	NA	CASSLGSGVEAFF	TGCGCCAGCAGCTTGGGGTCAGGGGTGGAAGCTTTCTTT
TRBV5-1	15	once	TRBJ2-1	TRBD2	CASSSPGLAHGEQFF	TGCGCCAGCAGCTCCCCAGGACTAGCTCATGGTGAGCAGTTCTTC
TRBV11-2	15	NA	TRBJ2-1	TRBD1	CASSHYRTGDNEQFF	TGTGCCAGCAGCCACTACCGGACAGGGGACAATGAGCAGTTCTTC
TRBV30	13	once	TRBJ2-7	TRBD2	CAWSVAGDGEQYF	TGTGCCTGGAGTGTAGCGGGAGACGGAGAGCAGTACTTC
TRBV6-5	13	NA	TRBJ2-2	NA	CASRSYRAGELFF	TGTGCCAGCAGGTCTTACAGGGCCGGGGAGCTGTTTTTT
TRBV27	15	NA	TRBJ2-7	TRBD2	CASSFEAGAYYEQYF	TGTGCCAGCAGTTTCGAAGCGGGAGCTTACTACGAGCAGTACTTC
TRBV7-3	15	NA	TRBJ2-7	TRBD2	CASSQLAGGAYEQYF	TGTGCCAGCAGCCAACTAGCGGGAGGTGCCTACGAGCAGTACTTC
TRBV2	16	NA	TRBJ2-1	TRBD2	CASSGDTGLEYNEQFF	TGTGCCAGCAGTGGGGACACGGGACTAGAATACAATGAGCAGTTCTTC
TRBV7-7	15	NA	TRBJ1-4	TRBD1	CASSLGTGDNEKLFF	TGTGCTAGCAGCTTAGGAACAGGGGATAATGAAAAACTGTTTTTT
TRBV15	14	NA	TRBJ1-6	NA	CATSREGDNSPLHF	TGTGCCACCAGCAGAGAAGGGGATAATTCACCCCTCCACTTT
TRBV19	16	NA	TRBJ2-7	TRBD2	CASSSFGREGRNEQYF	TGTGCCAGTAGTAGTTTTGGGCGGGAGGGCCGGAACGAGCAGTACTTC
TRBV2	15	NA	TRBJ2-1	NA	CASSETRGLYNEQFF	TGTGCCAGCAGTGAAACTCGAGGCCTCTACAATGAGCAGTTCTTC
TRBV9	14	NA	TRBJ1-4	NA	CASSASSTNEKLFF	TGTGCCAGCAGCGCCAGTTCAACTAATGAAAAACTGTTTTTT
TRBV5-6	17	NA	TRBJ2-5	TRBD1	CASSLAGQGASRETQYF	TGTGCCAGCAGCTTGGCCGGACAGGGGGCATCCCGGGAGACCCAGTACTTC
TRBV18	14	NA	TRBJ1-3	TRBD1	CASSLGQGLNTIYF	TGTGCCAGCTCACTGGGACAGGGTCTCAACACCATATATTTT
TRBV15	14	NA	TRBJ2-7	NA	CATSRRATGSEQYF	TGTGCCACCAGCAGACGGGCTACAGGGAGCGAGCAGTACTTC
TRBV21-1	16	NA	TRBJ2-7	NA	CASSKFASGVSYEQYF	TGTGCCAGCAGCAAATTCGCTAGCGGCGTTTCCTACGAGCAGTACTTC
TRBV18	15	NA	TRBJ1-5	TRBD1	CASSPDRGGNQPQHF	TGTGCCAGCTCACCCGACAGGGGTGGCAATCAGCCCCAGCATTTT
TRBV7-9	11	NA	TRBJ1-2	NA	CASSLVNGYTF	TGTGCCAGCAGCTTAGTTAATGGCTACACCTTC
TRBV25-1	13	NA	TRBJ1-6	NA	CASSDRGDSPLHF	TGTGCCAGCTCCGATCGGGGAGATTCACCCCTCCACTTT
TRBV7-6	15	NA	TRBJ1-1	NA	CASSSGRQVNTEAFF	TGTGCCAGCAGCTCGGGCCGACAGGTGAACACTGAAGCTTTCTTT
TRBV19	11	NA	TRBJ2-1	NA	CASSILGVQFF	TGTGCCAGTAGTATACTAGGAGTGCAGTTCTTC
TRBV2	14	NA	TRBJ2-7	TRBD1	CASSGGQGYFGQYF	TGTGCCAGCAGTGGGGGACAGGGCTACTTCGGGCAGTACTTC
TRBV11-3	13	NA	TRBJ2-1	NA	CASSSTYYNEQFF	TGTGCCAGCAGCTCCACATATTACAATGAGCAGTTCTTC
TRBV28	12	NA	TRBJ1-2	NA	CASSLWGQGYTF	TGTGCCAGCAGTTTATGGGGGCAGGGCTACACCTTC
TRBV3-1/TRBV3-2	14	NA	TRBJ2-2	NA	CASSLDWDTGELFF	TGTGCCAGCAGTCTAGACTGGGACACCGGGGAGCTGTTTTTT
TRBV2	16	NA	TRBJ1-1	NA	CASSEEQVIKNTEAFF	TGTGCCAGCAGTGAAGAACAGGTCATAAAGAACACTGAAGCTTTCTTT
TRBV2	14	NA	TRBJ1-1	NA	CASSEAGGIAEAFF	TGTGCCAGCAGTGAAGCTGGGGGGATCGCTGAAGCTTTCTTT
TRBV7-2	13	NA	TRBJ2-1	TRBD1	CASSKQGMGEQFF	TGTGCCAGCAGCAAACAGGGGATGGGGGAGCAGTTCTTC
TRBV5-1	15	NA	TRBJ2-3	NA	CASSLALASTDTQYF	TGCGCCAGCAGCTTGGCCTTGGCTAGCACAGATACGCAGTATTTT
TRBV15	12	NA	TRBJ2-4	NA	CATSRDQYIQYF	TGTGCCACCAGCAGAGATCAGTACATTCAGTACTTC
TRBV3-1/TRBV3-2	16	NA	TRBJ1-2	TRBD1	CASSHTGGASNYGYTF	TGTGCCAGCAGCCATACAGGGGGCGCATCGAACTATGGCTACACCTTC
TRBV28	15	NA	TRBJ1-4	TRBD1	CASSPRQGRNEKLFF	TGTGCCAGCAGCCCTCGACAGGGCCGTAATGAAAAACTGTTTTTT
TRBV2	14	NA	TRBJ1-2	NA	CASSEVQPVDGYTF	TGTGCCAGCAGTGAAGTACAGCCCGTGGATGGCTACACCTTC
TRBV7-9	12	few	TRBJ1-3	NA	CASSFVGNTIYF	TGTGCCAGCAGCTTCGTGGGAAACACCATATATTTT
TRBV28	14	NA	TRBJ2-7	NA	CASSLLDRWYEQYF	TGTGCCAGCAGTTTATTAGACAGGTGGTACGAGCAGTACTTC
TRBV5-1	16	once	TRBJ2-3	TRBD2	CASSLAPSGGTDTQYF	TGCGCCAGCAGCTTGGCTCCTAGCGGTGGCACAGATACGCAGTATTTT
TRBV7-2	16	NA	TRBJ2-1	TRBD2	CASSWPSGSSYGEQFF	TGTGCCAGCAGCTGGCCTAGCGGGAGCTCGTACGGTGAGCAGTTCTTC
TRBV28	14	NA	TRBJ1-2	NA	CASSPLGGARGYTF	TGTGCCAGCAGTCCCTTAGGGGGGGCGCGAGGCTACACCTTC
TRBV27	15	NA	TRBJ1-6	TRBD1	CASSRLTGRNSPLHF	TGTGCCAGCAGTCGGTTGACAGGGAGGAATTCACCCCTCCACTTT
TRBV24-1	13	NA	TRBJ2-3	TRBD2	CATSPSGTDTQYF	TGTGCCACCAGTCCTAGCGGGACAGATACGCAGTATTTT
TRBV7-8	17	NA	TRBJ2-7	TRBD2	CASSLVHSGSSTYEQYF	TGTGCCAGCAGCTTAGTCCATAGCGGGAGTAGTACCTACGAGCAGTACTTC
TRBV7-9	16	NA	TRBJ2-1	TRBD1	CASRHSTGGSYNEQFF	TGTGCCAGCAGGCATTCGACAGGGGGCTCCTACAATGAGCAGTTCTTC
TRBV18	14	NA	TRBJ1-1	NA	CASSPNSVITEAFF	TGTGCCAGCTCACCTAATAGTGTTATCACTGAAGCTTTCTTT
TRBV5-5	12	NA	TRBJ2-7	NA	CASSLASYEQYF	TGTGCCAGCAGCTTGGCCAGCTACGAGCAGTACTTC
TRBV12-3/TRBV12-4	12	NA	TRBJ2-1	NA	CASSLGSVEQFF	TGTGCCAGCAGTTTAGGAAGCGTTGAGCAGTTCTTC
TRBV4-2	16	NA	TRBJ2-2	TRBD2	CASRIRLAGNTGELFF	TGTGCCAGCCGGATTAGGCTAGCGGGAAACACCGGGGAGCTGTTTTTT
TRBV2	15	NA	TRBJ2-1	TRBD1	CASSVEGAAKNEQFF	TGTGCCAGCAGTGTCGAGGGGGCTGCGAAGAATGAGCAGTTCTTC
TRBV3-1/TRBV3-2	17	NA	TRBJ1-1	TRBD1	CASSQEYSGTVNTEAFF	TGTGCCAGCAGCCAAGAGTACTCCGGGACAGTGAACACTGAAGCTTTCTTT
TRBV18	16	once	TRBJ1-2	NA	CASSPNPQGANYGYTF	TGTGCCAGCTCGCCAAACCCACAGGGAGCTAACTATGGCTACACCTTC
TRBV7-2	19	NA	TRBJ2-7	TRBD2	CASSTITNTLAGTPYEQYF	TGTGCCAGCAGCACCATAACCAACACTCTAGCGGGCACTCCCTACGAGCAGTACTTC
TRBV7-7	15	NA	TRBJ2-1	NA	CASSLGQALNNEQFF	TGTGCTAGCAGCTTAGGCCAGGCTTTGAACAATGAGCAGTTCTTC
TRBV15	16	NA	TRBJ2-1	NA	CATSNHGRGDYNEQFF	TGTGCCACCAGCAATCATGGGCGGGGCGACTACAATGAGCAGTTCTTC
TRBV2	14	NA	TRBJ1-5	NA	CASNKGLGNQPQHF	TGTGCCAGCAACAAGGGGTTGGGCAATCAGCCCCAGCATTTT